A single sample gave rise to the 28 T cell receptor beta chains below, sequenced in a study of T cell repertoires in ileal Crohn's disease. The table came from immunoSEQ multiplex PCR; TCRdb's copy has only in-frame clones and leaves some out. Found here are 30,000 or so clones, roughly 81% of them singletons; the top ten hold 5.5% to 6.5%. The source material was ileal tissue. These receptors were collected from an adult with Crohn's disease.

CDR3 in DNA: TGTGCCAGCAGTTACAGGACAGGGAGATCCTACGAGCAGTACTTC. Translated, it gives CASSYRTGRSYEQYF. V gene TRBV6-5 combines with J gene TRBJ2-7, with 8 bases identical to TRBD1. V was pared by 2 bases and J by 1 base, with 4 bases of the junction left unmatched. The CDR3 is made up of 15 amino acids. Looked up from germline, CDR1 is MNHEY and CDR2 is SVGAGI.

This chain uses TRBV18 with TRBJ2-3; 7 bases fit TRBD1. The CDR3 consists of 14 residues. With V trimmed by 9 bases and J by 0 bases, 6 bases remained unmatched. Germline assignment: CDR1 KGHSH and CDR2 LQKENI. CDR3 sequence reads: CASSWGQSTDTQYF. Written as DNA, the CDR3 is TGTGCCAGTTCGTGGGGACAGAGCACAGATACGCAGTATTTT. Complete variable domain (other parts from reference TRBV18 and TRBJ2-3): NAGVMQNPRHLVRRRGQEARLRCSPMKGHSHVYWYRQLPEEGLKFMVYLQKENIIDESGMPKERFSAEFPKEGPSILRIQQVVRGDSAAYFCASSWGQSTDTQYFGPGTRLTVL.

This clone came up once. The gene calls are TRBV18 and TRBJ1-4, with D possibly matching TRBD1 (5 bases). V lost 0 bases and J lost 11, with 16 bases in between. CDR3 length: 15 amino acids. Germline V gene data show CDR1 as KGHSH and CDR2 as LQKENI. The CDR3 nucleotides are TGTGCCAGCTCACCACCGGGGCTCACTGGAGGGAAACTGTTTTTT. It yields the protein CASSPPGLTGGKLFF.

The chain uses TRBV5-1 and TRBJ2-2, with 10 nucleotides matching TRBD1. This CDR3 contains 16 residues. Germline V gene lookup returns CDR1 SGHRS and CDR2 YFSETQ. The V gene end was trimmed by 1 base and the J gene end by 7 bases; junction bases not matched to a gene: 7. CDR3 in amino acids: CASSLRTGGYVGELFF. For the CDR3, the DNA is TGCGCCAGCAGCTTGAGGACAGGGGGGTACGTCGGGGAGCTGTTTTTT.

This chain joins TRBV10-1 and TRBJ2-4, with D unclear. The CDR3 consists of 17 residues. The V gene lost 3 bases and the J gene lost 0 bases, with 15 bases spanning the gap. Germline V CDR1 and CDR2: WNHNN, SYGVQD (reference sequence). CDR3 coding DNA: TGCGCCAGCAGTGACCCCCTATCTCCTGCAGCCAAAAACATTCAGTACTTC. It codes for CASSDPLSPAAKNIQYF.

Only one count was recorded for this clone. V and J are TRBV5-4 and TRBJ2-1; 9 nucleotides align to TRBD1. Germline CDR1 and CDR2: SGHNT and YYREEE (reference sequence). Trimming took 4 bases from V and 8 from J; bases not matched to a gene: 10. This CDR3 is 15 amino acids long. CDR3 protein: CASSPPGQGRDEQFF. The CDR3 region has the DNA TGTGCCAGCAGCCCTCCGGGACAGGGCCGAGATGAGCAGTTCTTC.

This clone was detected once. The chain links TRBV4-3 to TRBJ1-3, with 7 bases fitting TRBD1. Germline V gives CDR1 LGHNA, CDR2 YSLEER. The CDR3 totals 16 residues. Trimming took 0 bases from V and 5 from J; bases not matched to a gene: 7. The CDR3 loop reads CASSQDRRDSRNTIYF. In DNA form, the CDR3 reads TGCGCCAGCAGCCAAGACCGCCGGGACAGCAGAAACACCATATATTTT.

The chain employs TRBV5-6 and TRBJ2-5; D possibly corresponds to TRBD1 (5 bases). Germline values: CDR1 SGHDT, CDR2 YYEEEE. V was shortened by 0 bases and J by 1 base, with 7 bases between the two germline ends. The CDR3 length is 14 residues. CDR3 amino acids: CASSLGQGQETQYF. Written as DNA, the CDR3 is TGTGCCAGCAGCTTGGGGCAGGGCCAAGAGACCCAGTACTTC.

The J gene is TRBJ1-1, the V gene TRBV9; the D is unclear. The CDR3 sequence is 14 residues long. Trimming left V 4 bases short and J 1 base short, with 11 bases between. Germline lookup yields CDR1 SGDLS and CDR2 YYNGEE. CDR3 in amino acids: CASSFAGSNTEAFF. Here the CDR3 DNA reads TGTGCCAGCAGCTTCGCAGGTTCGAACACTGAAGCTTTCTTT.

This chain links TRBV6-5 with TRBJ2-5, with D hard to call. Trimming removed 6 bases from V and 7 bases from J, with 15 bases in between. The CDR3 is made up of 13 amino acids. CDR1 is MNHEY, CDR2 SVGAGI, per germline. The DNA of the CDR3 is TGTGCCAGCAGCCCCCGTGGAGCTCTGACCCAGTACTTC. Its translation: CASSPRGALTQYF.

The chain carries TRBV7-9 and TRBJ1-2; weak D call: TRBD1 (5 bases). The V end was cut by 6 bases, the J end by 3 bases, with 17 bases between. The CDR3 covers 15 residues. CDR1 and CDR2 (germline): SEHNR, FQNEAQ (reference sequence). CDR3 DNA: TGTGCCAGCAGTTTAAAGGGGACTGGCTACTATGGCTACACCTTC. Translating it yields CASSLKGTGYYGYTF. Using reference TRBV7-9 and TRBJ1-2 for the parts outside the CDR3, the full variable domain is DTGVSQNPRHKITKRGQNVTFRCDPISEHNRLYWYRQTLGQGPEFLTYFQNEAQLEKSRLLSDRFSAERPKGSFSTLEIQRTEQGDSAMYLCASSLKGTGYYGYTFGSGTRLTVV.

This chain uses TRBV10-3 with TRBJ2-5, with 7 positions matching TRBD1. In germline, CDR1 is ENHRY, CDR2 SYGVKD. Trimming took 6 bases from V and 0 from J; bases not matched to a gene: 10. The CDR3 contains 16 residues. Here the CDR3 reads CAISRKGGDYQETQYF. CDR3 DNA: TGTGCCATCAGCCGGAAAGGGGGCGATTACCAAGAGACCCAGTACTTC.

The V and J genes are TRBV6-5 and TRBJ1-5; D possibly corresponds to TRBD1 (6 bases). The CDR3 totals 14 residues. The germline V gene has CDR1 MNHEY and CDR2 SVGAGI. Trimming took off 4 bases at V and 7 bases at J, with 14 bases between the two ends. CDR3 amino acids: CASSSVSGGQPQHF. DNA for the CDR3: TGTGCCAGCAGTTCAGTTTCGGGGGGCCAGCCCCAGCATTTT.

This chain links TRBV4-3 with TRBJ1-2; D remains unclear. Between the trimmed V and J ends, which lost 6 bases and 2 bases, there was a span of 16 bases. CDR1 and CDR2 from the germline V gene are LGHNA and YSLEER. The CDR3 loop spans 15 amino acids. DNA for the CDR3: TGCGCCAGCAGACCAGCCCCCGGGAACAACTATGGCTACACCTTC. Its protein is CASRPAPGNNYGYTF.

V and J are TRBV7-2 and TRBJ2-3, with D possibly being TRBD2 (6 bases). The CDR3 contains 15 residues. Between the trimmed V and J ends, which lost 3 bases and 5 bases, there was a span of 15 bases. The germline V gene encodes CDR1 SGHTA and CDR2 FQGNSA. The CDR3 DNA reads TGTGCCAGCAGCTTGGGACTCCAGGGAAGAGATACGCAGTATTTT. Translated: CASSLGLQGRDTQYF.

The rearrangement links TRBV2 to TRBJ2-2; 9 bases are a match to TRBD2. The germline V gene has CDR1 SNHLY and CDR2 FYNNEI. The CDR3 runs to 16 residues. With 3 bases clipped from V and 7 bases from J, the junction kept 9 bases outside the gene matches. DNA of the CDR3: TGTGCCAGCAGTGACGGGGCGGGGGGGACCAGCGGGGAGCTGTTTTTT. Translated, it gives CASSDGAGGTSGELFF.

This clone was detected once. The sample carries other DNA sequences with the same CDR3. The rearrangement links TRBV10-3 to TRBJ1-6; tentatively, D is TRBD1 (6 bases). V lost 6 bases and J lost 5, with 14 bases in between. The CDR3 covers 15 residues. Germline V lookup: CDR1 ENHRY, CDR2 SYGVKD. The CDR3 nucleotides are TGTGCCATCAGACCGACAGGAGACAATAATTCACCCCTCCACTTT. Residues: CAIRPTGDNNSPLHF.

The chain joins TRBV4-2 to TRBJ2-5; D perhaps matches TRBD2 (6 bases). Judging by the DNA end, TRBJ2-7 fits better; the J call may be wrong. Germline V gene data show CDR1 as LGHNA and CDR2 as YNFKEQ. The CDR3 runs 15 residues. CDR3 protein: CASSQEAGPSYEQYF. DNA for the CDR3: TGTGCCAGCAGCCAAGAGGCGGGGCCCTCCTACGAGCAGTACTTC.

J is TRBJ1-6 and V is TRBV27, with 7 bases that match TRBD1. This CDR3 region has 16 residues. Germline V gives CDR1 MNHEY, CDR2 SMNVEV (reference sequence). Losses at the gene ends were 3 bases for V and 7 bases for J; bases not matched to a gene: 9. For the CDR3, the DNA is TGTGCCAGCAGTTTGGGACGGGACAGAAGAAATTCACCCCTCCACTTT. This sequence encodes CASSLGRDRRNSPLHF.

CDR3 protein: CASSSGTDPLGPRGYTF. The CDR3 DNA follows: TGTGCCAGCAGTAGCGGGACGGACCCCTTAGGGCCTCGTGGCTACACCTTC. This chain joins TRBV11-3 and TRBJ1-2; D perhaps matches TRBD1 (5 bases). The CDR3 totals 17 residues. V was shortened by 6 bases and J by 7 bases, with 27 bases between the two germline ends. From germline, CDR1 is SGHNT and CDR2 YENEEA.

The rearrangement links TRBV19 to TRBJ2-7; a possible D gene is TRBD1 (5 bases). CDR3 length: 15 amino acids. Germline CDR1 and CDR2: LNHDA and SQIVND (reference sequence). V shed 7 bases and J shed 1 base, with 17 bases lying between them. The CDR3 sequence is CASTPRVLLSYEQYF. CDR3 nucleotides: TGTGCCAGTACACCCAGGGTCCTCCTTTCCTACGAGCAGTACTTC.

The chain couples TRBV6-6 to TRBJ1-5; 8 positions agree with TRBD1. This CDR3 is built from 15 residues. Germline V gives CDR1 MNHNY, CDR2 SVGAGI (reference sequence). Trimming removed 2 bases from V and 5 bases from J; junction bases left unmatched: 5. Here the CDR3 reads CASSYRTGRDQPQHF. The CDR3 DNA sequence: TGTGCCAGCAGTTACAGGACAGGGAGGGATCAGCCCCAGCATTTT.

The chain uses TRBV7-2 and TRBJ1-1; the match to TRBD1 covers 11 bases. This CDR3 contains 15 residues. After removal of 5 bases from V and 4 bases from J, the junction contained 6 bases not matched to a gene. Germline assignment: CDR1 SGHTA and CDR2 FQGNSA. The CDR3 is CASSEGQGAVTEAFF. In DNA form, the CDR3 reads TGTGCCAGCAGCGAAGGACAGGGGGCGGTCACTGAAGCTTTCTTT.

The chain employs TRBV4-1 and TRBJ1-1; tentatively, D is TRBD1 (5 bases). The V gene lost 4 bases and the J gene lost 6 bases, with 12 bases spanning the gap. Per germline, CDR1 MGHRA and CDR2 YSYEKL. This CDR3 spans 13 amino acids. The CDR3 nucleotides are TGCGCCAGCAGCCCTGGGGCCTGGGCTGAAGCTTTCTTT. This translates into CASSPGAWAEAFF.

V is TRBV6-5 and J is TRBJ2-7; tentative D call: TRBD1 (5 bases). The CDR3 is 13 residues long. V shed 3 bases and J shed 0 bases, with 6 bases lying between them. Germline CDR1 reads MNHEY; CDR2 reads SVGAGI. Here the CDR3 reads CASSYDSSYEQYF. Written as DNA, the CDR3 is TGTGCCAGCAGTTATGACAGCTCCTACGAGCAGTACTTC.

This chain uses TRBV28 with TRBJ2-7; 8 positions match TRBD1. Germline CDR1 is MDHEN and CDR2 is SYDVKM. This CDR3 is built from 15 residues. V lost 0 bases to trimming and J lost 5 bases; unmatched junction nucleotides: 6. The CDR3 nucleotides read TGTGCCAGCAGTTTATGGCAGGGGGCTATCCACGAGCAGTACTTC. The encoded protein is CASSLWQGAIHEQYF.

This clone turned up a few times. This chain joins TRBV6-1 and TRBJ2-6, with TRBD1 as a possible D gene (6 bases). Germline lookup yields CDR1 MNHNS and CDR2 SASEGT. Trimming pared 6 bases from V and 0 bases from J, leaving 9 bases between. The CDR3 consists of 15 residues. The CDR3 here is CASRADSSGANVLTF. The DNA of the CDR3 is TGTGCCAGCAGGGCGGACAGCTCTGGGGCCAACGTCCTGACTTTC.

The rearrangement joins TRBV7-9 to TRBJ1-6; 9 bases fit TRBD1. The J segment lost 7 bases and the V segment lost 5 bases, leaving 6 bases of the junction unmatched. The germline gives CDR1 SEHNR, CDR2 FQNEAQ (reference sequence). The CDR3 totals 15 residues. The CDR3: CASSQTGTGNSPLHF. CDR3 nucleotide sequence: TGTGCCAGCAGCCAAACCGGGACAGGGAATTCACCCCTCCACTTT.